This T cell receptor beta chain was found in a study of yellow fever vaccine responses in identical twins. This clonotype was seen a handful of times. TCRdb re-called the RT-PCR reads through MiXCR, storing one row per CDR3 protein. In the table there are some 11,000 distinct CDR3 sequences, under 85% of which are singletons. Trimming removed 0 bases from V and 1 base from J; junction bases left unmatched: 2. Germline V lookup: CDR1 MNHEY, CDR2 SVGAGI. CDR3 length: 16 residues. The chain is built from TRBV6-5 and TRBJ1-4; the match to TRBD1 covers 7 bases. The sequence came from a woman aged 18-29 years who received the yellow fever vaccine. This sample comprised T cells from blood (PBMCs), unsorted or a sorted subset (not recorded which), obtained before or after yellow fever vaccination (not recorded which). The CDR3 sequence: CASSYSTGVTNEKLFF. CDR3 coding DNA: TGTGCCAGCAGTTACTCTACAGGGGTAACTAATGAAAAACTGTTTTTT.